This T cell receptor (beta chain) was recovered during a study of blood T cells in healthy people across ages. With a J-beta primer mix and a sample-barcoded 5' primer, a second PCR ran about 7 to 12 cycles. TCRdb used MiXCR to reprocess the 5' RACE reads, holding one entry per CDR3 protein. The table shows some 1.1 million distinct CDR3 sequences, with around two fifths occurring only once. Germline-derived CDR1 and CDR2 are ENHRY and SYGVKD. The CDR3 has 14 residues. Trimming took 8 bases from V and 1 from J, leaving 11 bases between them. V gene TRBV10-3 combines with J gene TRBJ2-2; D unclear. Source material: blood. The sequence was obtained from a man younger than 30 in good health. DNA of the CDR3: TGTGCCATCCGTTCTGAGCAGAACACCGGGGAGCTGTTTTTT. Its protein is CAIRSEQNTGELFF.